A selection of T cell receptor beta chains follows, all from one sample in a study of tumor-infiltrating lymphocytes in primary liver carcinoma. TCRdb ran MiXCR on the multiplex PCR reads and lists one entry per CDR3 protein. Of 100,000 to 150,000 distinct CDR3 sequences listed, 50% to 65% are singletons. Material for sequencing was liver tumor tissue from sampling region 1. The receptors come from a woman aged 55 to 70 with primary liver carcinoma and hepatitis B virus infection. Each CDR3 is given with its conserved first and last residue. D genes are given only for firm matches. Rows may omit the clone size; those that give it use once, few, many or a size class.

J gene | V gene | clone size | D gene | CDR3 DNA | CDR3 protein
TRBJ2-5 | TRBV14 | many | TRBD2 | TGTGCCAGCAGCAGGGGAGGGGCTGGGGAGACCCAGTACTTC | CASSRGGAGETQYF
TRBJ2-1 | TRBV29-1 | NA | NA | TGCAGCGTTGAAGACGGGATTGTCATGGGGAGTGGGCAGTTCTTC | CSVEDGIVMGSGQFF
TRBJ1-2 | TRBV6-6 | once | NA | TGTGCCAGCAGTAGGGGGGGTGGGGATGGCTACGCCTTC | CASSRGGGDGYAF
TRBJ2-7 | TRBV28 | NA | NA | TGTGCCAGCAGTTTAGCGGCGAGTGATGTGGGCGAGCAGTACTTC | CASSLAASDVGEQYF
TRBJ1-5 | TRBV7-9 | NA | NA | TGTGCCAGCAGCGCCAGGACAAGCAACCAGCCCCAGCATTTT | CASSARTSNQPQHF
TRBJ1-5 | TRBV11-2 | many | NA | TGTGCCAGCAGCTTAGACCCCGGTTACAATCAGCCCCAGCATTTT | CASSLDPGYNQPQHF
TRBJ2-1 | TRBV5-1 | NA | NA | TGCGCCAGCAGCTTGGACGGGTCCGAAGGAGTCTTC | CASSLDGSEGVF
TRBJ2-5 | TRBV5-1 | many | NA | TGCGCCAGCAGCATCAGGGGTCCTCCAGAGACCCAGTACTTC | CASSIRGPPETQYF
TRBJ1-1 | TRBV29-1 | many | NA | TGCAGCGTTGACGAAAGGGGTCGTGGCAAGAACACTGAAGCTTTCTTT | CSVDERGRGKNTEAFF
TRBJ1-1 | TRBV11-2 | few | NA | TGTGCCGGCAGCTTACATGCCCGGGGGGCCTCGAGGAACACTGAGGCTTTCTTT | CAGSLHARGASRNTEAFF
TRBJ2-4 | TRBV28 | many | TRBD1 | TGTGCCAGCAGCTGGGGACAGGGGATGGACATTCAGTACTTC | CASSWGQGMDIQYF
TRBJ2-3 | TRBV4-2 | NA | NA | TGTGCCAGCAGCCAACTTGGAGGTACAGATACGCAGTATTTT | CASSQLGGTDTQYF
TRBJ1-2 | TRBV7-2 | few | NA | TGTGCCAGCAGCTTAGCGCAGGGATCCCACTATGGCTACACCTTC | CASSLAQGSHYGYTF
TRBJ2-3 | TRBV4-2 | NA | TRBD2 | TGTTCCAGCAGCCAATTGGGGCTAGCGGCAGCCAGCACAGATACGCAGTATTTT | CSSSQLGLAAASTDTQYF
TRBJ2-5 | TRBV12-3/TRBV12-4 | few | NA | TGTGCCAGCAGGCCCGGGGCAGGTCTGAAGGAGACCCAGTACTTC | CASRPGAGLKETQYF
TRBJ2-5 | TRBV11-2 | NA | NA | TGTGTCAGCAGACGGACAGGGAGGGACCAAGAGACCCAGTACTTC | CVSRRTGRDQETQYF
TRBJ2-2 | TRBV6-5 | NA | TRBD1 | TGTGCCAGCAGTACCTACAGGGGGCCCACCGGGGAGCTGGTTTTT | CASSTYRGPTGELVF
TRBJ1-2 | TRBV5-4 | few | NA | TGTGCCAGCAGCTTGGGACAGCGATCCTGTGGCTACACCTTC | CASSLGQRSCGYTF
TRBJ2-1 | TRBV7-9 | many | NA | TGTGCCAGCAGCAACATACAGGGCAATGAGCAGTTCTTC | CASSNIQGNEQFF
TRBJ2-3 | TRBV28 | few | NA | TGTGCCAGTACGGGATCCACAGATACGCAGTATTTT | CASTGSTDTQYF
TRBJ2-2 | TRBV5-1 | few | NA | TGCGCCAGCAGCTTGGCCAGATCGGGGACCGGGGAGCTGTTTTTT | CASSLARSGTGELFF
TRBJ2-1 | TRBV4-2 | many | NA | TGTGCCAGCAGCCTCCCGACGGCGGACTACAATGAGCAGTTCTTC | CASSLPTADYNEQFF
TRBJ1-1 | TRBV11-1 | medium-sized | TRBD1 | TGTGCCAGCAGCCACCGGGACAGGGTCTTAGGTTTTTCTGAAGCTTTCTTT | CASSHRDRVLGFSEAFF
TRBJ2-5 | TRBV11-2 | once | NA | TGTGCCAGCAGCTCGGCAGAGACCCAGTACTTC | CASSSAETQYF
TRBJ1-4 | TRBV28 | few | NA | TGTGCCAGCAGGGCAATGCGAAGGATAGGGGATGAAAAACTGTTTTTT | CASRAMRRIGDEKLFF
TRBJ1-1 | TRBV10-3 | many | NA | TGTGCCATCAGTGAGTCGGTCCTCTCAGGGTTAGGGGCTGAAGCTTTCTTT | CAISESVLSGLGAEAFF
TRBJ1-5 | TRBV29-1 | NA | TRBD1 | TGCATCTCTCCTAGGCAGGGGGACAATCAGCCCCAGCATTTT | CISPRQGDNQPQHF
TRBJ2-3 | TRBV29-1 | NA | NA | TGCAGCGTTGAAGGGACTCCTGATTTAGATAAACAGTATTTT | CSVEGTPDLDKQYF
TRBJ2-1 | TRBV5-4 | NA | NA | TGTGCCAGCAACGGGAGTGGCTCCTACAATGAGCAGTTCTTC | CASNGSGSYNEQFF
TRBJ2-1 | TRBV15 | NA | TRBD2 | TGTGCCACCAGCAGTAGCGGGAGAGACAACAATGAGCAGTTCTTC | CATSSSGRDNNEQFF
TRBJ2-7 | TRBV14 | NA | TRBD1 | TGTGACAGCAGCCAAGCCGGACAGGAGAGCTCCTACGAGCAGTACTTC | CDSSQAGQESSYEQYF
TRBJ2-7 | TRBV11-3 | NA | TRBD2 | TGTGTCAGCAGCTCGAGCGGGCGGGAGCACGAGCAGTACTTC | CVSSSSGREHEQYF
TRBJ2-5 | TRBV7-9 | NA | NA | TGTGCCAGCAGCTTACGTGCTCGGCAAGATACCCAGTACTTC | CASSLRARQDTQYF
TRBJ2-3 | TRBV12-3/TRBV12-4 | NA | TRBD2 | TGTGCAAGCAGTCCCGTGACTAGCGGTCCCTCCGGTACGCAGTATTTT | CASSPVTSGPSGTQYF
TRBJ2-7 | TRBV30 | NA | TRBD2 | TGTGCCTGGAGTTTTTCCGGGGGGTTAGGTGAGCAGTACTTC | CAWSFSGGLGEQYF
TRBJ2-3 | TRBV28 | NA | TRBD2 | TGTGCCAGCAGTTTACTCGGGACTACCATCACAGATACGCAGTATTTT | CASSLLGTTITDTQYF
TRBJ2-3 | TRBV11-2 | once | NA | TGTGTCAGCAGATTAGATCGAGGAGATACGCACTATTTT | CVSRLDRGDTHYF
TRBJ2-4 | TRBV28 | few | TRBD1 | TGTGCCAGCAGCCACGGGACAGGGGTTGACAAAAACATTCAGTACTTC | CASSHGTGVDKNIQYF
TRBJ1-1 | TRBV12-3/TRBV12-4 | medium-sized | TRBD1 | TGTGCCAGCAGCCGACAGGGGAACACTGAAGCTTTCTTT | CASSRQGNTEAFF
TRBJ2-1 | TRBV29-1 | many | TRBD2 | TGCAGCGTGGGAGGACACGCCGCGGGAGATGAGCAGTTCTTC | CSVGGHAAGDEQFF